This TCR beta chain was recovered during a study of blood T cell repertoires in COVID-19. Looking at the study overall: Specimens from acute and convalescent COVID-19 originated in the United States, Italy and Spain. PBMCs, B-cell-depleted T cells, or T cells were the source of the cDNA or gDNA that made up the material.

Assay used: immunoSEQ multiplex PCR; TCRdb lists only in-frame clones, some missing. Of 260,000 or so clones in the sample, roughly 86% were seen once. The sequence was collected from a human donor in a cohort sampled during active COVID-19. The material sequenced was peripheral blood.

The CDR3 DNA sequence: TGTGCCAGCAGCACGCAAGTACAGCTTGGAAACACCATATATTTT. It yields the protein CASSTQVQLGNTIYF. The rearrangement links TRBV7-2 to TRBJ1-3; no clear D gene. The CDR3 has 15 amino acids. CDR1 and CDR2 from the germline V gene are SGHTA and FQGNSA. Between the trimmed V and J ends, which lost 5 bases and 3 bases, there was a span of 14 bases.